The 8 T cell receptor beta chains in this list originate from one sample, sequenced in a study of shared T cell receptors in the human thymus. Here immunoSEQ multiplex PCR was the method, and the copy in TCRdb shows in-frame clones only, minus some. The sample carries a few hundred thousand clones, approximately 95% recorded once. Sequencing input: thymocytes. Every receptor here comes from a human donor.

The rearrangement uses TRBV28 and TRBJ1-5; possibly TRBD1 for D (5 bases). The germline V gene has CDR1 MDHEN and CDR2 SYDVKM. The V gene lost 5 bases and the J gene lost 4 bases, with 18 bases spanning the gap. This CDR3 contains 16 residues. Here the CDR3 reads CASSPSTGPRNQPQHF. DNA of the CDR3: TGTGCCAGCAGTCCCTCGACGGGGCCCCGTAATCAGCCCCAGCATTTT.

The V gene is TRBV19, the J gene TRBJ2-1; TRBD2 matches at 7 bases. The CDR3 consists of 11 residues. Germline-derived CDR1 and CDR2 are LNHDA and SQIVND (reference sequence). V lost 11 bases and J lost 7; bases outside the gene matches: 5. CDR3 DNA: TGTGCCGCGGGAGCTGGGAATGAGCAGTTCTTC. It specifies CAAGAGNEQFF.

The chain has TRBV18 and TRBJ2-5; 9 bases align to TRBD1. CDR3 length: 20 amino acids. From germline, CDR1 is KGHSH and CDR2 LQKENI. Trimming at V came to 5 bases and at J to 2 bases, leaving 21 bases not matched to a gene. In nucleotides, the CDR3 is TGTGCCAGCTCAACTTATCCGTTCCGCCTGACAGGGGGGGAGCAAGAGACCCAGTACTTC. This codes for CASSTYPFRLTGGEQETQYF. The variable domain in full, completed from reference TRBV18 and TRBJ2-5, reads NAGVMQNPRHLVRRRGQEARLRCSPMKGHSHVYWYRQLPEEGLKFMVYLQKENIIDESGMPKERFSAEFPKEGPSILRIQQVVRGDSAAYFCASSTYPFRLTGGEQETQYFGPGTRLLVL.

The CDR3 region has the DNA TGTGCCAGCAGCGTAGAAGACGGGGAGACCGGGACCCCGAATGAGCAGTTCTTC. It specifies CASSVEDGETGTPNEQFF. The chain employs TRBV9 and TRBJ2-1; D might be TRBD1 or TRBD2, each matching 5 bases. The CDR3 covers 18 residues. Germline-derived CDR1 and CDR2 are SGDLS and YYNGEE. With 0 bases removed from V and 7 bases from J, the gap between germline ends came to 23 bases.

This chain joins TRBV6-5 and TRBJ2-3, with 8 bases that match TRBD2. The length of the CDR3 is 11 residues. V gave up 7 bases and J gave up 6 bases; unmatched junction bases: 0. Germline loops: CDR1 MNHEY, CDR2 SVGAGI. The CDR3 DNA sequence: TGTGCCAGCACGGGGGGGGATACGCAGTATTTT. Protein product: CASTGGDTQYF.

The genes are TRBV29-1 and TRBJ2-3, with 11 bases lining up with TRBD2. V shed 4 bases, J shed 5 bases, and the junction held 11 bases outside the gene matches. Germline V gene data show CDR1 as SQVTM and CDR2 as ANQGSEA. CDR3 length: 16 amino acids. CDR3 nucleotide sequence: TGCAGCGTTGGCGTGGTAGCGGGAGGGCCTCAAGATACGCAGTATTTT. Protein sequence: CSVGVVAGGPQDTQYF.

This clone was recorded only once. The V gene is TRBV13, the J gene TRBJ1-1; no clear D gene. CDR1 is PRHDT, CDR2 FYEKMQ, per germline (reference sequence). The CDR3 length is 14 residues. V gave up 3 bases and J gave up 0 bases, with 8 bases separating them. CDR3 bases: TGTGCCAGCAGCTTTGGCGGATTGAACACTGAAGCTTTCTTT. The encoded protein is CASSFGGLNTEAFF.

The V call is TRBV9, the J call TRBJ1-1; 8 bases agree with TRBD1. This CDR3 has 15 residues. Trimming took 3 bases from V and 0 from J; bases not matched to a gene: 4. The V gene's germline CDR1 is SGDLS and CDR2 YYNGEE. The CDR3: CASSDRQGMNTEAFF. CDR3 nucleotide sequence: TGTGCCAGCAGCGACCGACAGGGGATGAACACTGAAGCTTTCTTT. The entire variable domain, with the rest obtained from reference TRBV9 and TRBJ1-1, is as follows: DSGVTQTPKHLITATGQRVTLRCSPRSGDLSVYWYQQSLDQGLQFLIQYYNGEERAKGNILERFSAQQFPDLHSELNLSSLELGDSALYFCASSDRQGMNTEAFFGQGTRLTVV.